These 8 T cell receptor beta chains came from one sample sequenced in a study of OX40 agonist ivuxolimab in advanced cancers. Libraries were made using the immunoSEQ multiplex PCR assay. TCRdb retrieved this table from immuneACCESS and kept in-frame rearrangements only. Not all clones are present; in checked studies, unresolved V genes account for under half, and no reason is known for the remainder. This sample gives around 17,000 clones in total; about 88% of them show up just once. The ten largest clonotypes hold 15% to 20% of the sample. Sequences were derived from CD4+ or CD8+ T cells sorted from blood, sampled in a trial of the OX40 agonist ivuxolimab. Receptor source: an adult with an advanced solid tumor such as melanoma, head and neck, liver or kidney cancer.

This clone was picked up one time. The CDR3 reads CSAGTRVSTNEKLFF. The DNA for the CDR3 is TGCAGCGCTGGAACTCGGGTTTCTACTAATGAAAAACTGTTTTTT. This sequence joins TRBV29-1 and TRBJ1-4; D gene uncertain. Germline V gene sequence: CDR1 SQVTM, CDR2 ANQGSEA. This CDR3 region has 15 residues. V lost 7 bases and J lost 2, with 17 bases in between.

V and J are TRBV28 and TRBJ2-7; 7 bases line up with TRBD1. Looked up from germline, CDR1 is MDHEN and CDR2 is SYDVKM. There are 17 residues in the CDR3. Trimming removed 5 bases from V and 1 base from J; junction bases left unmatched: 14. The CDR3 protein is CASSRGAGTASSYEQYF. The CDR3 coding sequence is TGTGCCAGCAGTCGAGGCGCCGGGACAGCTTCTTCCTACGAGCAGTACTTC. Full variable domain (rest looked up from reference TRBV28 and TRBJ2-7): DVKVTQSSRYLVKRTGEKVFLECVQDMDHENMFWYRQDPGLGLRLIYFSYDVKMKEKGDIPEGYSVSREKKERFSLILESASTNQTSMYLCASSRGAGTASSYEQYFGPGTRLTVT.

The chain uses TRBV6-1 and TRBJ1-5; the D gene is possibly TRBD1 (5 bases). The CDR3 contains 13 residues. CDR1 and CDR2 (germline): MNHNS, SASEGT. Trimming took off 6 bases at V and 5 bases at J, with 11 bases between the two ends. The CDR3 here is CASRVDSYQPQHF. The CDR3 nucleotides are TGTGCCAGCAGGGTAGACAGTTATCAGCCCCAGCATTTT.

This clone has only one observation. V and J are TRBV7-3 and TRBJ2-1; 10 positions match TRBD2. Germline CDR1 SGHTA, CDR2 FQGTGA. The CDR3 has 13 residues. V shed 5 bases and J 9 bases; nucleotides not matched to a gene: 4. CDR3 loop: CASSTSGNSEQFF. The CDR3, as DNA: TGTGCCAGCAGCACTAGCGGGAACAGTGAGCAGTTCTTC.

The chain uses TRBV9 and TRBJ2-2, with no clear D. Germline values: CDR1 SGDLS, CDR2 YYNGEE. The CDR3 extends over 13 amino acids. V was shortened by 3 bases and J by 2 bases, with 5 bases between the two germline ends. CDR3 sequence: CASSDGNTGELFF. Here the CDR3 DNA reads TGTGCCAGCAGCGATGGAAACACCGGGGAGCTGTTTTTT.

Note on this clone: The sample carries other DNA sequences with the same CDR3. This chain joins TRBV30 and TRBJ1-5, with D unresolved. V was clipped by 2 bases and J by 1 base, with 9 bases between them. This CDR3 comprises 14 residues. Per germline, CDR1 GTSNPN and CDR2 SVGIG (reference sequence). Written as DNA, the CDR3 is TGTGCCTGGAGTTCCCCTTACAGCAATCAGCCCCAGCATTTT. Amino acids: CAWSSPYSNQPQHF.

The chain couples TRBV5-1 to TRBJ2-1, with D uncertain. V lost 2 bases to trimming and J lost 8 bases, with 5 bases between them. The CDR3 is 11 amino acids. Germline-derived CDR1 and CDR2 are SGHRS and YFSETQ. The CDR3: CASSFEHEQFF. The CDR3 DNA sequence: TGCGCCAGCAGCTTCGAGCATGAGCAGTTCTTC.

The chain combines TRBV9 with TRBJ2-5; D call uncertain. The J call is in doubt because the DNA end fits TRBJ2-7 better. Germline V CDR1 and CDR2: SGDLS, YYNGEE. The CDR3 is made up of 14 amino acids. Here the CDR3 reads CASSVVPEFYEQYF. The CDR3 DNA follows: TGTGCCAGCAGCGTAGTACCCGAATTCTACGAGCAGTACTTC.